This TCR beta chain was recovered during a study of T cell clones after liver transplantation. About the study: A pre-transplant mixed lymphocyte reaction with TCRbeta sequencing defined graft-donor-reactive clones followed in post-transplant blood. Tolerant meant at least one year fully off immunosuppression without liver enzymes above twice normal.

Clones were read by immunoSEQ multiplex PCR, and TCRdb kept only the in-frame ones, dropping some. The sample contains roughly 100,000 clones, more than 75% of which appear only once. General study points: Low donor cell numbers restricted donor-reactive repertoire measurement in two subjects.

Thawed unstimulated PBMCs were FACS-sorted by CD3, CD4 and CD8 into two populations. This clone was counted only a few times. The antigen is unknown. This sequence originates from a human donor who received a liver transplant. The specimen was CD4+ T cells from blood, collected before liver transplant.

The CDR3 sequence: CASSYGTSPDTQYF. The CDR3 nucleotides are TGTGCCAGCAGTTACGGGACTAGCCCAGATACGCAGTATTTT. The chain employs TRBV6-5 and TRBJ2-3, with 9 bases lining up with TRBD2. Germline CDR1 is MNHEY and CDR2 is SVGAGI. Germline trimming cut 2 bases from V and 4 bases from J; bases unmatched to any gene: 1. This CDR3 comprises 14 residues.